The sequence of this TCR beta chain was determined in a study of PD-1 blockade in mismatch repair-deficient tumors. Concerning this clone: Its cognate antigen is unknown.

All patients were mismatch repair deficient, assessed by either PCR or immunohistochemistry. TCRdb keeps only in-frame clones here, not all; method: immunoSEQ multiplex PCR. The sample includes just under 80,000 clones, around 80% of them seen just once. The CDR3 consists of 13 residues. Trimming removed 4 bases at V and 1 base at J, with 7 bases between. CDR1 and CDR2 (germline): MNHNS, SASEGT. General study results and limits: Tumor-resident clones, often absent from pretreatment blood, expanded after pembrolizumab and then contracted.

This chain links TRBV6-1 with TRBJ1-1; no reliable D call. The source material was peripheral blood, sampled 44 weeks after starting pembrolizumab. The receptor comes from an adult with mismatch repair-deficient cancer. CDR3 sequence reads: CASSGQQNTEAFF. In DNA form, the CDR3 reads TGTGCCAGCAGTGGACAACAGAACACTGAAGCTTTCTTT.